The 12 T cell receptor beta chains in this list originate from one sample, sequenced in a study of blood T cell repertoires in COVID-19. Assay: immunoSEQ multiplex PCR; the TCRdb copy retains only in-frame clones and omits some. The sample includes around 130,000 clones, roughly three quarters seen only once; the top ten take approximately 7.9%. The source material was peripheral blood. These TCRs come from a human donor in a cohort sampled during active COVID-19.

As DNA, the CDR3 is TGTGCCAGCAGCTCGGACAGTGTCGGTGAAGCTTTCTTT. The encoded protein is CASSSDSVGEAFF. The rearrangement links TRBV11-1 to TRBJ1-1; D perhaps matches TRBD1 (6 bases). With 4 bases removed from V and 7 bases from J, the gap between germline ends came to 13 bases. Germline CDR1 reads SGHAT; CDR2 reads FQDESV (reference sequence). There are 13 residues in the CDR3. Full variable domain (rest looked up from reference TRBV11-1 and TRBJ1-1): EAEVAQSPRYKITEKSQAVAFWCDPISGHATLYWYRQILGQGPELLVQFQDESVVDDSQLPKDRFSAERLKGVDSTLKIQPAELGDSAMYLCASSSDSVGEAFFGQGTRLTVV.

This clone has only one observation. V usage is TRBV6-1 and J usage is TRBJ2-5, with D possibly being TRBD2 (5 bases). This CDR3 has 15 amino acids. With 2 bases removed from V and 5 bases from J, the gap between germline ends came to 15 bases. The germline CDR1 and CDR2 sequences are MNHNS and SASEGT. The chain's CDR3 is CASSEWGDRVETQYF. DNA of the CDR3: TGTGCCAGCAGTGAATGGGGAGATAGGGTGGAGACCCAGTACTTC.

This clone was seen a single time. This chain links TRBV11-3 with TRBJ2-7, with D unresolved. This CDR3 has 15 residues. Germline V gene data show CDR1 as SGHNT and CDR2 as YENEEA. Deletions cut 1 base from V and 1 base from J, with 11 bases between. For the CDR3, the DNA is TGTGCCAGCAGCTTAGCCTCGGGTGGGTCCTACGAGCAGTACTTC. This codes for CASSLASGGSYEQYF. The variable domain in full, completed from reference TRBV11-3 and TRBJ2-7, reads EAGVVQSPRYKIIEKKQPVAFWCNPISGHNTLYWYLQNLGQGPELLIRYENEEAVDDSQLPKDRFSAERLKGVDSTLKIQPAELGDSAVYLCASSLASGGSYEQYFGPGTRLTVT.

The genes are TRBV5-5 and TRBJ1-4; D remains ambiguous. Looked up from germline, CDR1 is SGHKS and CDR2 is YYEKEE (reference sequence). The CDR3 is made up of 16 amino acids. Trimming took 0 bases from V and 3 from J, leaving 12 bases between them. The CDR3 sequence: CASSLARAGPNEKLFF. DNA of the CDR3: TGTGCCAGCAGCTTGGCCCGCGCAGGTCCTAATGAAAAACTGTTTTTT.

This chain links TRBV5-8 with TRBJ2-7, with 12 bases identical to TRBD2. In germline, CDR1 is SGHTS, CDR2 YDEGEE. V trimming: 3 bases; J trimming: 5 bases; junction bases outside the gene matches: 6. The CDR3 spans 15 residues. This chain's CDR3 is CASSSGTSGPDEQYF. The CDR3 nucleotides read TGTGCCAGCAGCTCCGGGACTAGCGGGCCCGACGAGCAGTACTTC.

V gene TRBV19 combines with J gene TRBJ1-5; maybe TRBD1 (6 bases). The CDR3 is made up of 17 amino acids. Germline-derived CDR1 and CDR2 are LNHDA and SQIVND (reference sequence). V lost 4 bases, J lost 0 bases, and 16 bases lay in between. The CDR3 DNA sequence: TGTGCCAGTAGTACCTACCGGGACACCTATAGCAATCAGCCCCAGCATTTT. Protein: CASSTYRDTYSNQPQHF. The variable domain in full, completed from reference TRBV19 and TRBJ1-5, reads DGGITQSPKYLFRKEGQNVTLSCEQNLNHDAMYWYRQDPGQGLRLIYYSQIVNDFQKGDIAEGYSVSREKKESFPLTVTSAQKNPTAFYLCASSTYRDTYSNQPQHFGDGTRLSIL.

The genes are TRBV5-1 and TRBJ2-3; D gene unclear. CDR1 and CDR2 (germline): SGHRS, YFSETQ. The CDR3 loop spans 14 amino acids. The V and J ends lost 2 bases and 0 bases respectively, with 7 bases between them. Here the CDR3 DNA reads TGCGCCAGCAGCTTTTTAACTAGCACAGATACGCAGTATTTT. Its translation: CASSFLTSTDTQYF.

A single count supports this clone. The V and J genes are TRBV18 and TRBJ2-2; 7 positions match TRBD1. CDR3 length: 14 residues. Looked up from germline, CDR1 is KGHSH and CDR2 is LQKENI. The ends lost 1 base at V and 9 bases at J; junction bases unmatched: 5. The CDR3 is CASSPQGAPRELFF. The DNA of the CDR3 is TGTGCCAGCTCACCACAGGGGGCGCCCCGGGAGCTGTTTTTT. Complete variable domain (other parts from reference TRBV18 and TRBJ2-2): NAGVMQNPRHLVRRRGQEARLRCSPMKGHSHVYWYRQLPEEGLKFMVYLQKENIIDESGMPKERFSAEFPKEGPSILRIQQVVRGDSAAYFCASSPQGAPRELFFGEGSRLTVL.

The V and J genes are TRBV6-5 and TRBJ1-5, with a possible D match to TRBD1 (5 bases). Trimming pared 0 bases from V and 7 bases from J, leaving 13 bases between. There are 15 residues in the CDR3. Germline V gene sequence: CDR1 MNHEY, CDR2 SVGAGI. This chain's CDR3 is CASSYSKRGGQPQHF. The DNA of the CDR3 is TGTGCCAGCAGTTACTCGAAGCGGGGCGGACAGCCCCAGCATTTT.

This CDR3 reads CASSTSDGLRYGYTF. The CDR3 bases are TGTGCCAGCAGCACGTCCGACGGACTCCGCTATGGCTACACCTTC. This chain uses TRBV5-4 with TRBJ1-2; no clear D. The V gene lost 4 bases and the J gene lost 4 bases, with 17 bases spanning the gap. Germline CDR1 is SGHNT and CDR2 is YYREEE (reference sequence). CDR3 size: 15 residues.

The chain employs TRBV6-5 and TRBJ1-5; perhaps TRBD1 as D (5 bases). V lost 9 bases to trimming and J lost 0 bases, with 12 bases between them. There are 14 residues in the CDR3. Germline V gene lookup returns CDR1 MNHEY and CDR2 SVGAGI. CDR3 loop: CASAWGDSNQPQHF. The CDR3, as DNA: TGTGCCAGTGCATGGGGGGATAGCAATCAGCCCCAGCATTTT.

This clone showed up just once. V and J are TRBV2 and TRBJ2-7; D remains ambiguous. Trimming removed 6 bases at V and 0 bases at J, with 9 bases between. CDR3 length: 13 residues. From germline, CDR1 is SNHLY and CDR2 FYNNEI. CDR3 region: CASSGSSSYEQYF. Written as DNA, the CDR3 is TGTGCCAGCAGCGGTTCAAGCTCCTACGAGCAGTACTTC.